This T cell receptor (beta chain) is drawn from a study of T-cell memory formation after mild COVID-19. Notes on the study in general: Day 15 to 85 contractors were CD4/CD8 balanced; later expanders leaned CD4+.

Unmatched junction bases numbered 8, after V lost 5 bases and J lost 2 bases. CDR3 length equals 16 residues. About this clonotype: As yet, its antigen is unknown.

TCRdb called the 5' RACE reads again in MiXCR, with one record for every CDR3 protein. Of 250,000 to 300,000 distinct CDR3 sequences listed, about 16% are singletons. Specimen: PBMCs or a T cell subset sorted from them (not recorded which). The origin of this receptor is a man aged 18 to 30 who had mild COVID-19 (a few samples of this study predate the infection). Cell type and time point are not known. This sequence joins TRBV12-3 or TRBV12-4 and TRBJ1-4; TRBD1 agrees at 7 bases. In nucleotides, the CDR3 is TGTGCCAGCAGTAGGACAGGATGGGCGACTAATGAAAAACTGTTTTTT. Translated, it gives CASSRTGWATNEKLFF.